Listed below are T cell receptor beta chains from one sample, sequenced in a study of shared clonotypes between healthy human individuals. Libraries were prepared by immunoSEQ multiplex PCR; TCRdb keeps only in-frame clonotypes and omits some of them. The table lists about 2 million clones, around 96% of them singletons. The sample was naive CD8+ T cells sorted from blood. These receptors all stem from a young man in good health. The conserved cysteine and the conserved F or W are not part of the CDR3 here.

CDR3 protein	V gene	J gene
ASSQGRQVNTEAF	TRBV4-1	TRBJ1-1
ASSSETGNTEAF	TRBV4-2	TRBJ1-1
AGGDSPEKLF	TRBV6-6	TRBJ1-4
ASSQVTAYEQY	TRBV4-1	TRBJ2-7
ASSSSGSYNEQF	TRBV7-9	TRBJ2-1
ASSQETLAPYEQY	TRBV4-1	TRBJ2-7
ASSHPGLAGDNEQF	TRBV27	TRBJ2-1
ASSQSGVGEQY	TRBV4-1	TRBJ2-7
ASSYGLGGLNTEAF	TRBV5-1	TRBJ1-1
ASSSRGTYNEQF	TRBV13	TRBJ2-1
ASSGPIAGARDEQF	TRBV25-1	TRBJ2-1
ASSPQAGGGTEAF	TRBV13	TRBJ1-1
ASSDRGGTEAF	TRBV6-1	TRBJ1-1
AISGWDRVQYGYT	TRBV10-3	TRBJ1-2
ASSFGGIGAF	TRBV6-5	TRBJ1-1
ASSLDVGSGNEQF	TRBV7-3	TRBJ2-1
SVAGTGSSYEQY	TRBV29-1	TRBJ2-7
AIKGGRDPPEIETQY	TRBV10-3	TRBJ2-5
ASSFRAGSEETQY	TRBV27	TRBJ2-5
ASSLTFVGSSYNEQF	TRBV5-8	TRBJ2-1
ASSQGHNQPQH	TRBV6-5	TRBJ1-5
ASSYSTGATDTQY	TRBV6-5	TRBJ2-3
ASSLDGSRSGNTIY	TRBV5-1	TRBJ1-3
ASSGSGSHTYEQY	TRBV9	TRBJ2-7
ASSLDSPLSSYEQY	TRBV11-2	TRBJ2-7
SVSPGLATSYEQY	TRBV29-1	TRBJ2-7
ASNPQVNTGELF	TRBV10-2	TRBJ2-2
ASSLLGTDTQY	TRBV7-3	TRBJ2-3
ASSSQGPGELF	TRBV27	TRBJ2-2
AISEGVQGASQPQH	TRBV10-3	TRBJ1-5
ASRGAGEEADTQY	TRBV27	TRBJ2-3
APQLIPRACYGYT	TRBV11-3	TRBJ1-2
ASSLGDSYSYEQY	TRBV7-9	TRBJ2-7
ASSLGDNTYEQY	TRBV5-8	TRBJ2-7
ASSVGPINSYEQY	TRBV2	TRBJ2-7
ASQLWGLAGGQETQY	TRBV7-9	TRBJ2-5
ASSYRTSGANVLT	TRBV5-1	TRBJ2-6
ASSMDSFLSYGYT	TRBV5-4	TRBJ1-2
ASSETGGTGELF	TRBV11-2	TRBJ2-2
ASSGLAKNIQY	TRBV27	TRBJ2-4
ASSYSSGTDNYGYT	TRBV6-6	TRBJ1-2
ASSQGLAGGVLLNEQF	TRBV4-2	TRBJ2-1
ASSQAQGVLNYGYT	TRBV6-6	TRBJ1-2
ASSDPGGYEQY	TRBV28	TRBJ2-7
ASRPVHSGANVLT	TRBV27	TRBJ2-6
ASSLVSGGRTEAF	TRBV7-9	TRBJ1-1
ASSDGLPGTEAF	TRBV13	TRBJ1-1
ASSGLGEQY	TRBV5-6	TRBJ2-7
ASSHSTGTSYEQY	TRBV6-6	TRBJ2-7
ASSVDSSSGNTIY	TRBV9	TRBJ1-3
ASSLGLLPDTQY	TRBV5-1	TRBJ2-3
AWSKGPNYGYT	TRBV30	TRBJ1-2
ASSWGGGRLETQY	TRBV6-5	TRBJ2-5
ASSHFPSGGYTDTQY	TRBV5-4	TRBJ2-3
ASSYSLGFRGNEQF	TRBV6-5	TRBJ2-1
ASSLWQNQETQY	TRBV5-1	TRBJ2-5
ASTTGTSGRRTYEQY	TRBV27	TRBJ2-7
ASSLEGAVYGYT	TRBV6-5	TRBJ1-2
ASSGSGGPRDTQY	TRBV6-5	TRBJ2-3